This TCR beta chain derives from a study of shared clonotypes between healthy human individuals. Findings of the study overall: A handful of donors had around 5% of their naive CD4 clonotypes in common. Clonotypes shared by all four donors outscored non-shared clonotypes in generation probability.

Only one count was recorded for this clone. The antigen is unknown. Germline V gives CDR1 SNHLY, CDR2 FYNNEI. This CDR3 region has 15 residues. Trimming shortened V by 3 bases and J by 4 bases, and 15 bases separated the two germline ends. Sequenced by immunoSEQ multiplex PCR; TCRdb stores in-frame clones only, minus some. The sample contains 2.3 million or so clones, approximately 93% of which appear only once. The chain joins TRBV2 to TRBJ2-5; the D gene is possibly TRBD2 (5 bases). Specimen: naive CD4+ T cells from PBMCs. Regarding subset: CD45RA+ positively selected. The source of this sequence is a man aged 18 to 30 in good health. Some clones in this sample may be carry-over from other donors' samples. For the CDR3, the DNA is TGTGCCAGCAGTGAGGCCGGGATCGCGGGAGAGACCCAGTACTTC. As protein: CASSEAGIAGETQYF.